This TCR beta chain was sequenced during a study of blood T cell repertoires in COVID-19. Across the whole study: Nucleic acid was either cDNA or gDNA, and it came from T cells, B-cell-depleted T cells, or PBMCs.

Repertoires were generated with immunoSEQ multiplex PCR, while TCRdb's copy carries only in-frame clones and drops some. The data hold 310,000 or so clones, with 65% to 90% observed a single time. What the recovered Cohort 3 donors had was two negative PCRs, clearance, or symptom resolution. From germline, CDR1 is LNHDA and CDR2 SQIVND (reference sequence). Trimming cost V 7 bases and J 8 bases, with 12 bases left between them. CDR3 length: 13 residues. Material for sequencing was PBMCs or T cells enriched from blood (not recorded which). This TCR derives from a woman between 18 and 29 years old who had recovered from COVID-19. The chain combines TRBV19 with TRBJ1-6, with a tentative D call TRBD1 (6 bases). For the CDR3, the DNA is TGTGCCAGTACCTTGGACAGCTATTCACCCCTCCACTTT. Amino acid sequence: CASTLDSYSPLHF.